These T cell receptor beta chains were read from a single sample in a study of cytomegalovirus exposure and HLA in healthy donors. Sequencing used immunoSEQ multiplex PCR; TCRdb keeps in-frame clones, though not all of them. The data contain over 70,000 clones, just over 75% of them singletons. Sequenced material: PBMCs. These TCRs come from a man aged 50 to 59 in good health and CMV-seropositive. The CDR3 runs from the conserved cysteine through the conserved F or W. D genes are given only for firm matches. A clone size is listed for some rows: how often the clone was seen (once, few, many), or a class if it is expanded.

>TRBJ1-2|once|TRBV7-2|-
TGTGCCAGCAGCTTAGTACCCGGGGGGGACTATGGCTACACCTTC
CASSLVPGGDYGYTF
>TRBJ2-7|-|TRBV4-1|TRBD2
TGCGCCAGCAGCCAACGAAAGGGGACTAGCTTTGTGCAGTACTTC
CASSQRKGTSFVQYF
>TRBJ2-7|-|TRBV5-1|-
TGCGCCAGCAGCACCTCAGGGGACGAGCAGTACTTC
CASSTSGDEQYF
>TRBJ2-1|-|TRBV7-9|TRBD2
TGTTCCAGCAGCTTAGAGGCGGGGGGGCTCAATGAGCAGTTCTTC
CSSSLEAGGLNEQFF
>TRBJ1-2|few|TRBV9|-
TGTGCCAGCACCCCGGCAGGCTATGGCTACACCTTC
CASTPAGYGYTF
>TRBJ2-3|-|TRBV6-4|TRBD2
TGTGCCAGCAGTGCCCTTGCGGGAGGCCCGGAGGCGCAGTATTTT
CASSALAGGPEAQYF
>TRBJ2-1|-|TRBV27|-
TGTGCCAGCAGTTTGGACAGCTACAATGAGCAGTTCTTC
CASSLDSYNEQFF
>TRBJ1-1|-|TRBV30|-
TGTGCCTGGACCCCTATGTTGACGGGTACTGAAGCTTTCTTT
CAWTPMLTGTEAFF
>TRBJ2-1|-|TRBV6-5|-
TGTGCCAGCAGTATTCTAGAGAGCTCCTACAATGAGCAGTTCTTC
CASSILESSYNEQFF
>TRBJ2-1|-|TRBV28|-
TGTGCCAGCAGTCAACTAGCAGGTGAGCAGTTCTTC
CASSQLAGEQFF
>TRBJ2-1|-|TRBV7-2|-
TGTGCCAGCAGCTCCGGACTCAGCCAGCAGTTCTTC
CASSSGLSQQFF
>TRBJ2-3|-|TRBV16|TRBD1
TGTGCCAGCAGCCAATTCCCCCGGACAGGGGGAAGCACAGATACGCAGTATTTT
CASSQFPRTGGSTDTQYF
>TRBJ1-2|-|TRBV21-1|-
TGTGCCAGCAGCCCCGGAGTTGTGGTCTATGGCTACACCTTC
CASSPGVVVYGYTF
>TRBJ2-7|-|TRBV9|TRBD1
TGTGCCAGCAGCTTTGACAGGGGGAGTGAGCAGTACTTC
CASSFDRGSEQYF
>TRBJ2-7|-|TRBV7-9|-
TGTTCCAGCAGCTCCGACTTAGACTCCTACGAGCAGTACTTC
CSSSSDLDSYEQYF
>TRBJ1-1|-|TRBV29-1|-
TGCAGCGTTAGAGATGGGTTTCGGGGCACTGAAGCTTTCTTT
CSVRDGFRGTEAFF
>TRBJ2-1|-|TRBV7-3|TRBD2
TGTGCCAGCAGCTCCCAGCCGGGGGGAGCAGCCTACAATGAGCAGTTCTTC
CASSSQPGGAAYNEQFF
>TRBJ1-1|-|TRBV10-3|-
TGTGCCATCAGTAACGAAGAGCCTGAAGCTTTCTTT
CAISNEEPEAFF
>TRBJ2-7|-|TRBV7-9|TRBD1
TGTGCCAGCAGCTTCCAGGGGGTGGAATTGGGGCAGTACTTC
CASSFQGVELGQYF
>TRBJ2-5|few|TRBV19|-
TGTGCCAGTAGCCTTATGGGGCGGTTTCAAGAGACCCAGTACTTC
CASSLMGRFQETQYF
>TRBJ2-7|few|TRBV29-1|TRBD1
TGCAGCGTCGGACAGGGGGTACCCTACGAGCAGTACTTC
CSVGQGVPYEQYF
>TRBJ1-1|-|TRBV29-1|-
TGCAGCGTTGTCAGTAACACTGAAGCTTTCTTT
CSVVSNTEAFF